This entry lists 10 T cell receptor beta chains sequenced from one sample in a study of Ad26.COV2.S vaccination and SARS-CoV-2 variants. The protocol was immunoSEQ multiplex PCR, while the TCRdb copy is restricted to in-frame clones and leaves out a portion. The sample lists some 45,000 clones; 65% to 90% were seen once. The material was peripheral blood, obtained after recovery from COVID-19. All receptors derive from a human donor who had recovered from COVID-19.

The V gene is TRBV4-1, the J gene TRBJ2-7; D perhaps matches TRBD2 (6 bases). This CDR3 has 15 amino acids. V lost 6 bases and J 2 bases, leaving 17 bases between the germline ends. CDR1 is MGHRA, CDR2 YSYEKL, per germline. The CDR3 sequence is CASSRLVVPPYEQYV. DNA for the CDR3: TGCGCCAGCAGTCGACTAGTTGTACCCCCCTACGAGCAGTACGTC.

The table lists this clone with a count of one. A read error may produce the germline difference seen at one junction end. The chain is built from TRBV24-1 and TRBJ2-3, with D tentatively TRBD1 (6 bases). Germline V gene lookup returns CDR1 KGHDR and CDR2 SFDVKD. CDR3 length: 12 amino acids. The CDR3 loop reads CATSDHAGQPHF. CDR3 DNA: TGTGCCACCAGTGATCATGCCGGACAGCCGCATTTT.

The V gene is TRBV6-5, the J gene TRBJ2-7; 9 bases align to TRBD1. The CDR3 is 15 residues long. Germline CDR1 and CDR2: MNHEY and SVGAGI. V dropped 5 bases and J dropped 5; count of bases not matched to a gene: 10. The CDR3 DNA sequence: TGTGCCAGCAGTCCTGGACAGGGGCGGCCCAACGAGCAGTACTTC. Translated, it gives CASSPGQGRPNEQYF.

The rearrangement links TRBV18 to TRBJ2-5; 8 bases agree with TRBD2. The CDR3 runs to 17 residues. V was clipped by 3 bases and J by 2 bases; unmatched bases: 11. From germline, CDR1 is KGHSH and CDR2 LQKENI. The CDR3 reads CASSPGRREAPQETQYF. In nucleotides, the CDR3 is TGTGCCAGCTCACCTGGCAGGCGGGAGGCCCCACAAGAGACCCAGTACTTC.

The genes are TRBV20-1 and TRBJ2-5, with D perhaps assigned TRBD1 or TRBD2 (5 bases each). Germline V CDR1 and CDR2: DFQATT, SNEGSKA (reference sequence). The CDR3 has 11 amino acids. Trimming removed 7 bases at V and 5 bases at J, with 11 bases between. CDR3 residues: CSGGYVETQYF. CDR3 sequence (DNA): TGCAGTGGGGGGTACGTTGAGACCCAGTACTTC.

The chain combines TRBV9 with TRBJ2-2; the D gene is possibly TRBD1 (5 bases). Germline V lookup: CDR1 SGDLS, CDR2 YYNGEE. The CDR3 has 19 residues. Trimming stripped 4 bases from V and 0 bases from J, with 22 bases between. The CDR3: CASSFQYDSQIANTGELFF. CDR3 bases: TGTGCCAGCAGCTTCCAATATGACAGTCAGATCGCGAACACCGGGGAGCTGTTTTTT.

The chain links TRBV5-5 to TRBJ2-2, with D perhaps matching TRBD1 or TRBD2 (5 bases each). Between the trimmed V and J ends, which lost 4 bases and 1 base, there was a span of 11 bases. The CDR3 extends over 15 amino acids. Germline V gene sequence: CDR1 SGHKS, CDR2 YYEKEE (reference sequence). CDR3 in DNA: TGTGCCAGCAGCCCCGGGACGGTGAACACCGGGGAGCTGTTTTTT. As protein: CASSPGTVNTGELFF. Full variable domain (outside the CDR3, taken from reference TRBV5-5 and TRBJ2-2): DAGVTQSPTHLIKTRGQQVTLRCSPISGHKSVSWYQQVLGQGPQFIFQYYEKEERGRGNFPDRFSARQFPNYSSELNVNALLLGDSALYLCASSPGTVNTGELFFGEGSRLTVL.

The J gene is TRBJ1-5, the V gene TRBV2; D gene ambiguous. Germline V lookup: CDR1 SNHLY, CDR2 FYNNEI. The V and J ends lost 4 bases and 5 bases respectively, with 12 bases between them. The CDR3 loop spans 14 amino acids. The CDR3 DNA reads TGTGCCAGCAGTGGAACTGGGCACGATCAGCCCCAGCATTTT. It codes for CASSGTGHDQPQHF.

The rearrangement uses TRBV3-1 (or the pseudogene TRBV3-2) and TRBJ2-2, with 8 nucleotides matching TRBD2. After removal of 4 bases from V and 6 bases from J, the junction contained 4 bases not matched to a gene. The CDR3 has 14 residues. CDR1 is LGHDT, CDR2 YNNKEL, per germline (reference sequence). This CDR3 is CASSRSGGPGELFF. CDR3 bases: TGTGCCAGCAGCCGCTCGGGGGGGCCCGGGGAGCTGTTTTTT.

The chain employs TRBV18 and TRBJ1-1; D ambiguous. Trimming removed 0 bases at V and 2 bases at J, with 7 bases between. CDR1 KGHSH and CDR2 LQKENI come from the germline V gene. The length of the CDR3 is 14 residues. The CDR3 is CASSPPSVNTEAFF. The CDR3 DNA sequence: TGTGCCAGCTCACCACCGTCCGTTAACACTGAAGCTTTCTTT.